This TCR beta chain stems from a study of blood T cells in healthy people across ages. Whole-study findings and limits: Donors of long life had a larger count of naive CD4+ cells and greater diversity than aged donors.

As concerns this clonotype: Its matching antigen is unknown.

A sample-barcoded 5' primer and a J-beta primer mix were used in a second PCR of roughly 6 to 12 cycles. Each sample yielded at least 2.5 million CDR3-containing paired-end reads. TCRdb analysed the 5' RACE reads with MiXCR anew, one entry per CDR3 protein. The sample yields hundreds of thousands of distinct CDR3 sequences, 24% seen once. Per the germline V gene, CDR1 is DFQATT and CDR2 is SNEGSKA (reference sequence). The CDR3 runs 15 residues. Trimming pared 0 bases from V and 4 bases from J, leaving 13 bases between. These data were likewise used in another study, on T cells of mothers and their children. From that paper: At a sensitivity of around 100 clones per million clonotypes, no persistent microchimeric T cell clones appeared.

The chain joins TRBV20-1 to TRBJ2-1, with D unresolved. Sequencing input: blood. This sequence originates from a boy younger than 18 in good health. The CDR3 here is CSARDLKGSYNEQFF. The CDR3 nucleotides are TGCAGTGCTAGAGATCTGAAGGGAAGTTACAATGAGCAGTTCTTC.